This TCR beta chain is drawn from a study of T-cell reconstitution after alpha-beta-depleted transplantation in children. Regarding the study as a whole: Newly made T cells mostly supplied T-cell counts and diversity one year after transplant.

Unique molecular identifiers tagged the TCRbeta library. TCRdb independently ran MiXCR on the PCR reads; one entry per CDR3 protein. Among 300,000 to 350,000 distinct CDR3 sequences, roughly 17% were seen once, and the ten largest hold around 41%. Trimming took off 1 base at V and 6 bases at J, with 12 bases between the two ends. From germline, CDR1 is LGHDT and CDR2 YNNKEL (reference sequence). This CDR3 comprises 15 residues. Note on this clonotype: The antigen is not known.

Material: PBMCs, mostly from graft donor cells, obtained 360 days after TCRalphabeta/CD19-depleted stem cell transplant. The sequence was collected from a male patient aged 2-10 years who had a stem cell transplant for acute lymphoblastic leukemia, so the T cells may come from the graft donor. This sequence joins TRBV3-1 and TRBJ2-2; no clear D. The CDR3 nucleotides are TGTGCCAGCAGCCAAGTTTTCGTCGTTCCCGGGGAGCTGTTTTTT. Translated: CASSQVFVVPGELFF.